What follows describes a single TCR beta chain. The antigen is not known. The data are from a study of CD8 T cells in ankylosing spondylitis. The study's findings and limits: Past studies reported some motif variants in reactive arthritis synovial fluid and blood. Among TCR beta sequences, a motif of fewer than 10 highly homologous variants appeared characteristic of ankylosing spondylitis blood.

Via MiXCR, TCRdb re-called the 5' RACE reads, giving one row per CDR3 protein. Altogether approximately 180,000 distinct CDR3 sequences are present, over 15% being singletons, with the ten largest covering roughly 4.5%. The germline gives CDR1 SQVTM, CDR2 ANQGSEA. V was shortened by 4 bases and J by 4 bases, with 15 bases between the two germline ends. This CDR3 comprises 14 residues. The sequence came from a male donor under 30 with ankylosing spondylitis or in good health (not recorded which). The rearrangement uses TRBV29-1 and TRBJ2-3; perhaps TRBD1 as D (6 bases). Sequenced: blood, either unsorted or a sorted T cell fraction (not recorded which). DNA of the CDR3: TGCAGCGTTGTCAGGGGAATCGGGGCAGATACGCAGTATTTT. Protein sequence: CSVVRGIGADTQYF.